The rows below give T cell receptor beta chains drawn from one sample of a study of blood T cell repertoires in COVID-19. Here immunoSEQ multiplex PCR was the method, and the copy in TCRdb shows in-frame clones only, minus some. The profile shows around 300,000 clones, roughly 89% of them singletons. Input material: PBMCs or T cells enriched from blood (not recorded which). All receptors come from a middle-aged woman who had recovered from COVID-19. Both conserved end residues are part of each CDR3. Fields, in order: D gene, V gene, J gene, clone size, CDR3 protein, CDR3 DNA. The D gene is left open where the match is weak. The size entry is marked missing in some rows and otherwise reads once, few, many or a size class.

D gene: -; V gene: TRBV7-3; J gene: TRBJ1-4; clone size: -; CDR3 protein: CASSLTGPADPNEKLFF; CDR3 DNA: TGTGCCAGCAGCTTAACGGGCCCCGCAGACCCTAATGAAAAACTGTTTTTT
D gene: -; V gene: TRBV2; J gene: TRBJ1-2; clone size: -; CDR3 protein: CASSGNYGYTF; CDR3 DNA: TGTGCCAGCAGCGGTAACTATGGCTACACCTTC
D gene: -; V gene: TRBV2; J gene: TRBJ1-2; clone size: -; CDR3 protein: CASSESVYGYTF; CDR3 DNA: TGTGCCAGCAGTGAATCAGTCTATGGCTACACCTTC
D gene: TRBD2; V gene: TRBV5-6; J gene: TRBJ2-5; clone size: -; CDR3 protein: CASSFGTSRETQYF; CDR3 DNA: TGTGCCAGCAGCTTCGGGACTAGCAGGGAGACCCAGTACTTC
D gene: TRBD1; V gene: TRBV9; J gene: TRBJ1-5; clone size: -; CDR3 protein: CASSLHGTDPQPQHF; CDR3 DNA: TGTGCCAGCAGCTTGCATGGGACAGATCCACAGCCCCAGCATTTT
D gene: -; V gene: TRBV7-9; J gene: TRBJ1-2; clone size: many; CDR3 protein: CASTTPVGPNYGYTF; CDR3 DNA: TGTGCCAGCACCACCCCGGTGGGGCCCAACTATGGCTACACCTTC
D gene: -; V gene: TRBV21-1; J gene: TRBJ2-1; clone size: -; CDR3 protein: CASSKGPGTSGFF; CDR3 DNA: TGTGCCAGCAGCAAAGGCCCCGGGACTAGCGGGTTCTTC
D gene: -; V gene: TRBV29-1; J gene: TRBJ1-2; clone size: -; CDR3 protein: CSVVRGNYGYTF; CDR3 DNA: TGCAGCGTTGTAAGAGGGAACTATGGCTACACCTTC
D gene: -; V gene: TRBV7-3; J gene: TRBJ2-3; clone size: -; CDR3 protein: CASSLRGRSADTQYF; CDR3 DNA: TGTGCCAGCAGCTTAAGGGGGCGATCGGCAGATACGCAGTATTTT
D gene: -; V gene: TRBV12-3/TRBV12-4; J gene: TRBJ1-6; clone size: few; CDR3 protein: CASSLLGRSPLHF; CDR3 DNA: TGTGCCAGCAGTTTATTGGGGAGATCACCCCTCCACTTT
D gene: TRBD1; V gene: TRBV19; J gene: TRBJ1-2; clone size: -; CDR3 protein: CASRRGQGVGLGEGYTF; CDR3 DNA: TGTGCCAGTAGACGTGGACAGGGTGTTGGACTTGGGGAAGGCTACACCTTC
D gene: TRBD1; V gene: TRBV13; J gene: TRBJ1-2; clone size: -; CDR3 protein: CASRRQGVDYGYTF; CDR3 DNA: TGTGCCAGCAGACGACAGGGGGTGGACTATGGCTACACCTTC
D gene: -; V gene: TRBV18; J gene: TRBJ2-1; clone size: -; CDR3 protein: CASSPPGTRQGRAGRQFF; CDR3 DNA: TGTGCCAGCTCACCACCGGGAACACGACAGGGGAGAGCGGGACGGCAGTTCTTC
D gene: -; V gene: TRBV7-9; J gene: TRBJ1-4; clone size: -; CDR3 protein: CASSLSPNEKLFF; CDR3 DNA: TGTGCCAGCAGCTTGTCCCCGAATGAAAAACTGTTTTTT
D gene: -; V gene: TRBV19; J gene: TRBJ1-2; clone size: -; CDR3 protein: CASSLPSPGYGYTF; CDR3 DNA: TGTGCCAGTAGTTTGCCGTCGCCAGGCTATGGCTACACCTTC
D gene: -; V gene: TRBV9; J gene: TRBJ1-2; clone size: -; CDR3 protein: CASSVTQGSAFNYGYTF; CDR3 DNA: TGTGCCAGCAGCGTCACACAGGGAAGCGCCTTCAACTATGGCTACACCTTC
D gene: TRBD1; V gene: TRBV19; J gene: TRBJ1-2; clone size: few; CDR3 protein: CASSRTDRAGYTF; CDR3 DNA: TGTGCCAGTAGTCGAACTGACAGGGCGGGCTACACCTTC
D gene: TRBD1; V gene: TRBV7-3; J gene: TRBJ2-5; clone size: -; CDR3 protein: CASSSSPRDSQETQYF; CDR3 DNA: TGTGCCAGCAGCTCCAGCCCCCGGGACAGCCAAGAGACCCAGTACTTC
D gene: TRBD1; V gene: TRBV5-8; J gene: TRBJ2-3; clone size: -; CDR3 protein: CASSPGQGLRGDTQYF; CDR3 DNA: TGTGCCAGCAGCCCTGGACAGGGGTTGCGGGGAGATACGCAGTATTTT
D gene: -; V gene: TRBV30; J gene: TRBJ1-5; clone size: -; CDR3 protein: CAWAGTNNDQPQHF; CDR3 DNA: TGTGCCTGGGCCGGGACAAACAACGATCAGCCCCAGCATTTT
D gene: -; V gene: TRBV7-9; J gene: TRBJ1-6; clone size: -; CDR3 protein: CASSLLGGLHF; CDR3 DNA: TGTGCCAGCAGCTTACTTGGCGGTCTCCACTTT
D gene: -; V gene: TRBV2; J gene: TRBJ1-2; clone size: once; CDR3 protein: CASSRQPNYGYTF; CDR3 DNA: TGTGCCAGCAGCCGACAGCCAAACTATGGCTACACCTTC
D gene: -; V gene: TRBV18; J gene: TRBJ1-1; clone size: -; CDR3 protein: CASSPPGRRDTEAFF; CDR3 DNA: TGTGCCAGCTCACCACCGGGTAGGCGGGACACTGAAGCTTTCTTT
D gene: -; V gene: TRBV7-3; J gene: TRBJ2-1; clone size: once; CDR3 protein: CASSLGMGSSYNEQFF; CDR3 DNA: TGTGCCAGCAGCTTAGGTATGGGCAGCTCCTACAATGAGCAGTTCTTC
D gene: -; V gene: TRBV19; J gene: TRBJ1-1; clone size: -; CDR3 protein: CASSDGGTGNTEAFF; CDR3 DNA: TGTGCCAGTAGTGATGGGGGGACGGGAAACACTGAAGCTTTCTTT
D gene: TRBD2; V gene: TRBV9; J gene: TRBJ2-1; clone size: -; CDR3 protein: CASSATSGTSQFF; CDR3 DNA: TGTGCCAGCAGCGCAACTAGCGGGACGAGTCAGTTCTTC
D gene: TRBD1; V gene: TRBV5-4; J gene: TRBJ1-3; clone size: -; CDR3 protein: CASSFKGAQSGNTIYF; CDR3 DNA: TGTGCCAGCAGCTTTAAGGGGGCTCAGTCCGGAAACACCATATATTTT
D gene: TRBD1; V gene: TRBV10-1; J gene: TRBJ2-2; clone size: -; CDR3 protein: CASSTGQGYTGELFF; CDR3 DNA: TGCGCCAGCAGTACGGGACAGGGATATACCGGGGAGCTGTTTTTT
D gene: -; V gene: TRBV20-1; J gene: TRBJ1-2; clone size: -; CDR3 protein: CSARTGRTATF; CDR3 DNA: TGCAGTGCTAGGACAGGAAGAACTGCCACCTTC
D gene: -; V gene: TRBV3-1/TRBV3-2; J gene: TRBJ1-4; clone size: -; CDR3 protein: CASSPRQNEKLFF; CDR3 DNA: TGTGCCAGCAGCCCAAGACAGAATGAAAAACTGTTTTTT
D gene: TRBD2; V gene: TRBV30; J gene: TRBJ2-1; clone size: -; CDR3 protein: CAWSVPGLASYNEQFF; CDR3 DNA: TGTGCCTGGAGTGTACCGGGACTAGCGTCCTACAATGAGCAGTTCTTC
D gene: TRBD1; V gene: TRBV5-4; J gene: TRBJ1-2; clone size: -; CDR3 protein: CASSLTGGRDGYTF; CDR3 DNA: TGTGCCAGCAGCTTAACAGGGGGCAGAGATGGCTACACCTTC
D gene: TRBD1; V gene: TRBV27; J gene: TRBJ2-3; clone size: -; CDR3 protein: CASRQGGHTSTDTQYF; CDR3 DNA: TGTGCCAGCAGGCAAGGGGGCCATACTAGCACAGATACGCAGTATTTT
D gene: TRBD1; V gene: TRBV7-8; J gene: TRBJ2-1; clone size: few; CDR3 protein: CASSSSGQGINEQFF; CDR3 DNA: TGTGCCAGCAGCTCCTCGGGACAGGGAATCAATGAGCAGTTCTTC
D gene: -; V gene: TRBV10-3; J gene: TRBJ2-6; clone size: -; CDR3 protein: CAISGQGGDSGANVLTF; CDR3 DNA: TGTGCCATCAGTGGGCAGGGCGGGGACTCTGGGGCCAACGTCCTGACTTTC
D gene: TRBD2; V gene: TRBV10-3; J gene: TRBJ2-7; clone size: -; CDR3 protein: CAIRRASGSYEQYF; CDR3 DNA: TGTGCCATCAGAAGGGCTAGCGGCTCCTACGAGCAGTACTTC
D gene: TRBD1; V gene: TRBV7-2; J gene: TRBJ1-1; clone size: -; CDR3 protein: CASSLQGANTEAFF; CDR3 DNA: TGTGCCAGCAGCCTCCAGGGGGCGAACACTGAAGCTTTCTTT
D gene: TRBD1; V gene: TRBV28; J gene: TRBJ2-2; clone size: -; CDR3 protein: CASSQGDRATGELFF; CDR3 DNA: TGTGCCAGCAGCCAGGGGGACAGGGCCACCGGGGAGCTGTTTTTT
D gene: -; V gene: TRBV7-2; J gene: TRBJ1-5; clone size: -; CDR3 protein: CASSFDYAGNQPQHF; CDR3 DNA: TGTGCCAGCAGCTTCGATTATGCGGGGAATCAGCCCCAGCATTTT
D gene: TRBD1; V gene: TRBV19; J gene: TRBJ1-2; clone size: -; CDR3 protein: CATEDPGTGGFGYTF; CDR3 DNA: TGTGCCACCGAAGACCCGGGGACAGGGGGATTCGGCTACACCTTC
D gene: -; V gene: TRBV4-1; J gene: TRBJ1-1; clone size: -; CDR3 protein: CASSQGAGVEAFF; CDR3 DNA: TGCGCCAGCAGCCAAGGGGCAGGGGTTGAAGCTTTCTTT
D gene: TRBD1; V gene: TRBV4-3; J gene: TRBJ1-6; clone size: -; CDR3 protein: CASSQAPPGTGYNSPLHF; CDR3 DNA: TGCGCCAGCAGCCAAGCCCCCCCCGGGACAGGCTATAATTCACCCCTCCACTTT
D gene: -; V gene: TRBV4-2; J gene: TRBJ1-6; clone size: -; CDR3 protein: CASSQDAGKNSPLHF; CDR3 DNA: TGTGCCAGCAGCCAAGATGCAGGGAAAAATTCACCCCTCCACTTT
D gene: -; V gene: TRBV5-1; J gene: TRBJ1-3; clone size: -; CDR3 protein: CASSNGQGNTIYF; CDR3 DNA: TGCGCCAGCAGCAACGGACAGGGAAACACCATATATTTT
D gene: TRBD1; V gene: TRBV19; J gene: TRBJ1-6; clone size: once; CDR3 protein: CASSMRTTGTDNSPLHF; CDR3 DNA: TGTGCCAGTAGTATGCGCACAACCGGGACAGATAATTCACCCCTCCACTTT
D gene: -; V gene: TRBV4-1; J gene: TRBJ2-3; clone size: -; CDR3 protein: CASSPGQGSDTQYF; CDR3 DNA: TGCGCCAGCAGCCCGGGTCAGGGCTCAGATACGCAGTATTTT
D gene: -; V gene: TRBV7-2; J gene: TRBJ1-1; clone size: -; CDR3 protein: CASSYYGVDTEAFF; CDR3 DNA: TGTGCCAGCAGCTACTACGGGGTCGACACTGAAGCTTTCTTT
D gene: -; V gene: TRBV11-2; J gene: TRBJ2-2; clone size: once; CDR3 protein: CASSLGGDRELFF; CDR3 DNA: TGTGCCAGCAGCTTAGGTGGGGACAGGGAGCTGTTTTTT
D gene: -; V gene: TRBV6-5; J gene: TRBJ2-7; clone size: -; CDR3 protein: CASNTGSNYEQYF; CDR3 DNA: TGTGCCAGCAATACAGGGTCCAACTACGAGCAGTACTTC
D gene: -; V gene: TRBV5-7; J gene: TRBJ1-2; clone size: -; CDR3 protein: CASRLRQVSAGYGYTF; CDR3 DNA: TGTGCCAGCAGGCTGAGGCAGGTTTCGGCGGGTTATGGCTACACCTTC
D gene: TRBD2; V gene: TRBV27; J gene: TRBJ2-1; clone size: -; CDR3 protein: CASSKSGAYNEQFF; CDR3 DNA: TGTGCCAGCAGCAAGAGCGGGGCCTACAATGAGCAGTTCTTC
D gene: -; V gene: TRBV2; J gene: TRBJ1-2; clone size: -; CDR3 protein: CASRWTRGYTF; CDR3 DNA: TGTGCCAGCAGATGGACAAGAGGCTACACCTTC
D gene: -; V gene: TRBV6-5; J gene: TRBJ1-1; clone size: once; CDR3 protein: CASSYSISGNTEAFF; CDR3 DNA: TGTGCCAGCAGTTACTCGATTAGCGGGAACACTGAAGCTTTCTTT